Shown below are 26 T cell receptor beta chains from a single sample sequenced in a study of shared clonotypes between healthy human individuals. The repertoire was sequenced with immunoSEQ multiplex PCR; TCRdb's copy has only in-frame clones and lacks some. Among 600,000 to 800,000 clones listed, over 60% were seen once. The sequenced sample consisted of memory CD4+ T cells sorted from blood. Subset reported: CD45RA-negative fraction. All receptors come from a woman aged 30 to 39 in good health.

The chain combines TRBV7-9 with TRBJ2-1; the D is unclear. The CDR3 consists of 12 residues. V was pared by 1 base and J by 10 bases, with 8 bases between. Germline-derived CDR1 and CDR2 are SEHNR and FQNEAQ (reference sequence). The CDR3 region has the DNA TGTGCCAGCAGCTTAGATGGTCAAGAGCAGTTCTTC. This sequence encodes CASSLDGQEQFF.

V is TRBV15 and J is TRBJ2-5, with D perhaps assigned TRBD1 or TRBD2 (6 bases each). CDR1 is LNHNV and CDR2 is YYDKDF in the germline V gene (reference sequence). V shed 1 base and J shed 5 bases, with 17 bases lying between them. The CDR3 runs 16 residues. DNA for the CDR3: TGTGCCACCAGCAGAGGGGACGGGGGCAGAGGGGAGACCCAGTACTTC. The encoded protein is CATSRGDGGRGETQYF.

A few counts support this clone. The CDR3 region is CASSLKAGSSTDTQYF. The CDR3, as DNA: TGTGCCAGCAGTTTAAAGGCGGGCTCTAGCACAGATACGCAGTATTTT. V is TRBV27 and J is TRBJ2-3; TRBD2 might be the D (5 bases). The CDR3 has 16 residues. The V gene's germline CDR1 is MNHEY and CDR2 SMNVEV (reference sequence). V was cut by 2 bases and J by 0 bases, with 12 bases left in between.

CDR3 coding DNA: TGCAGCGTCATCACCCTGACAGGGATTAGGGATACGCAGTATTTT. Translating it yields CSVITLTGIRDTQYF. V and J are TRBV29-1 and TRBJ2-3, with 7 bases identical to TRBD1. V trimming: 6 bases; J trimming: 6 bases; junction bases outside the gene matches: 15. Per the germline V gene, CDR1 is SQVTM and CDR2 is ANQGSEA. The CDR3 consists of 15 residues.

The CDR3: CASSTTGAWANEKLFF. In nucleotides, the CDR3 is TGTGCCAGCAGTACTACAGGGGCTTGGGCTAATGAAAAACTGTTTTTT. The rearrangement joins TRBV28 to TRBJ1-4, with 7 bases lining up with TRBD1. V dropped 5 bases and J dropped 3; count of bases not matched to a gene: 9. Germline assignment: CDR1 MDHEN and CDR2 SYDVKM. The CDR3 has 16 residues.

This clone was seen only a few times. V and J are TRBV7-2 and TRBJ2-5; 8 bases agree with TRBD2. The trim removed 8 bases at V and 3 bases at J, leaving 8 bases unmatched. The CDR3 is 14 amino acids. Germline lookup yields CDR1 SGHTA and CDR2 FQGNSA. The CDR3 DNA follows: TGTGCCAGCTCACTAGCGGCGGTAAAAGAGACCCAGTACTTC. Its translation: CASSLAAVKETQYF.

This clone was observed once. The chain employs TRBV9 and TRBJ1-2; 9 bases are a match to TRBD1. This CDR3 spans 18 amino acids. J lost 2 bases, V lost 4 bases, and 15 bases had no gene match. Per the germline V gene, CDR1 is SGDLS and CDR2 is YYNGEE. DNA for the CDR3: TGTGCCAGCAGCCCGCTTTTATTTCGGGACAGGGAAAACTATGGCTACACCTTC. This gives the protein CASSPLLFRDRENYGYTF.

The chain recombines TRBV27 with TRBJ2-3; no clear D gene. Per the germline V gene, CDR1 is MNHEY and CDR2 is SMNVEV (reference sequence). CDR3 size: 14 residues. V dropped 5 bases and J dropped 0 bases, with 9 bases sitting between them. CDR3 sequence: CASSTQTSTDTQYF. The CDR3 region has the DNA TGTGCCAGCAGTACCCAGACTAGCACAGATACGCAGTATTTT.

The rearrangement links TRBV5-4 to TRBJ2-7; a weak D match, TRBD2 (6 bases). In germline, CDR1 is SGHNT, CDR2 YYREEE (reference sequence). This CDR3 has 16 residues. Trimming shortened V by 4 bases and J by 0 bases, and 17 bases separated the two germline ends. The CDR3 DNA is TGTGCCAGCAGCACCCATAGCGGAGCCCGCTCCTACGAGCAGTACTTC. Its protein product is CASSTHSGARSYEQYF.

The chain joins TRBV19 to TRBJ1-5; D is unclear. Germline loops: CDR1 LNHDA, CDR2 SQIVND (reference sequence). The CDR3 runs 15 residues. Trimming shortened V by 1 base and J by 0 bases, and 7 bases separated the two germline ends. This CDR3 reads CASSIVAVSNQPQHF. The DNA of the CDR3 is TGTGCCAGTAGTATAGTCGCCGTTAGCAATCAGCCCCAGCATTTT.

This clone appeared once. The V call is TRBV2, the J call TRBJ2-5, with 9 bases that match TRBD2. Germline CDR1 reads SNHLY; CDR2 reads FYNNEI. V shed 3 bases, J shed 8 bases, and the junction held 19 bases outside the gene matches. The length of the CDR3 is 18 residues. CDR3 bases: TGTGCCAGCAGTGATGAACCAGCCGGGAGCGGGGGGCTGGCTACCCAGTACTTC. Its protein product is CASSDEPAGSGGLATQYF.

The gene calls are TRBV5-1 and TRBJ2-3; 8 bases are a match to TRBD2. This CDR3 region has 16 residues. In germline, CDR1 is SGHRS, CDR2 YFSETQ. With 1 base clipped from V and 7 bases from J, the junction kept 11 bases outside the gene matches. The CDR3 bases are TGCGCCAGCAGCTTGAGAGCGGGAGTTGGCGTGAATACGCAGTATTTT. The encoded protein is CASSLRAGVGVNTQYF.

The gene calls are TRBV7-8 and TRBJ2-5; 10 bases agree with TRBD2. V trimming: 7 bases; J trimming: 5 bases; junction bases outside the gene matches: 10. Germline V gene lookup returns CDR1 SGHVS and CDR2 FQNEAQ. This CDR3 has 15 amino acids. CDR3 nucleotides: TGTGCCAGCACCAGAGCGGGAGGGCCGGCGGAGACCCAGTACTTC. It encodes CASTRAGGPAETQYF.

This clone has more than one count but fewer than ten. V and J are TRBV7-9 and TRBJ2-7, with 9 bases that match TRBD2. Germline-derived CDR1 and CDR2 are SEHNR and FQNEAQ (reference sequence). The V segment lost 5 bases and the J segment 1 base; nucleotides outside the gene matches: 3. This CDR3 is 14 amino acids long. CDR3 sequence reads: CASSAGGNSYEQYF. The CDR3 nucleotides read TGTGCCAGCAGCGCGGGAGGGAATTCCTACGAGCAGTACTTC.

The chain joins TRBV7-3 to TRBJ2-1; possible D gene TRBD2, 6 bases. Per germline, CDR1 SGHTA and CDR2 FQGTGA. CDR3 length: 13 residues. V was pared by 1 base and J by 10 bases, with 11 bases between. The CDR3 coding sequence is TGTGCCAGCAGCTTAAACGGGGGACTCGAGCAGTTCTTC. It encodes CASSLNGGLEQFF.

The V call is TRBV5-1, the J call TRBJ2-7, with a possible D match to TRBD1 (6 bases). Trimming pared 1 base from V and 5 bases from J, leaving 13 bases between. The CDR3 has 14 amino acids. Germline CDR1 reads SGHRS; CDR2 reads YFSETQ. CDR3 DNA sequence: TGCGCCAGCAGCTTGCGAAGGCAGGGGAACGAGCAGTACTTC. Its translation: CASSLRRQGNEQYF.

The chain couples TRBV27 to TRBJ1-2; D gene ambiguous. CDR3 length: 14 residues. The germline V and J ends were trimmed by 5 bases and 0 bases, with 10 bases remaining between them. Germline loops: CDR1 MNHEY, CDR2 SMNVEV (reference sequence). The CDR3, as DNA: TGTGCCAGCAGTAAGACACTCGCTAACTATGGCTACACCTTC. As protein: CASSKTLANYGYTF.

The chain employs TRBV6-5 and TRBJ1-4; D gene ambiguous. This CDR3 has 12 amino acids. Per germline, CDR1 MNHEY and CDR2 SVGAGI. V dropped 6 bases and J dropped 8 bases, with 10 bases sitting between them. The DNA for the CDR3 is TGTGCCAGCAGCATGGGCGACGAAAAACTGTTTTTT. Translating gives CASSMGDEKLFF.

The chain carries TRBV11-2 and TRBJ2-7; 11 bases agree with TRBD2. The CDR3 is 15 amino acids. The V gene's germline CDR1 is SGHAT and CDR2 FQNNGV. With 3 bases clipped from V and 4 bases from J, the junction kept 5 bases outside the gene matches. The CDR3 DNA reads TGTGCCAGCAGCTTGGGGACTAGCGGAACTTACGAGCAGTACTTC. Its protein product is CASSLGTSGTYEQYF.

CDR3 bases: TGTGCCAGCAGCTTGACTAGCGGGAGCAGCGACACCGGGGAGCTGTTTTTT. Its protein is CASSLTSGSSDTGELFF. The chain joins TRBV5-8 to TRBJ2-2; 11 bases are a match to TRBD2. Unmatched junction bases numbered 5, after V lost 1 base and J lost 3 bases. Per the germline V gene, CDR1 is SGHTS and CDR2 is YDEGEE. This CDR3 spans 17 amino acids.

This clone has just one count. The chain joins TRBV28 to TRBJ1-5; 10 bases map to TRBD1. V lost 10 bases, J lost 5 bases, and 8 bases stayed unmatched. The germline CDR1 and CDR2 sequences are MDHEN and SYDVKM. The CDR3 sequence is 14 residues long. CDR3 in amino acids: CATRQGARDQPQHF. The CDR3 bases are TGTGCCACCCGACAGGGGGCGCGGGATCAGCCCCAGCATTTT.

This clone was recorded a few times. The V and J genes are TRBV6-6 and TRBJ1-2; 8 bases match TRBD1. CDR1 MNHNY and CDR2 SVGAGI come from the germline V gene (reference sequence). The length of the CDR3 is 16 residues. V was clipped by 8 bases and J by 4 bases; unmatched bases: 15. The CDR3, as DNA: TGTGCCAGCTCTTCTCCGGAGCAGGGGGCATCCTATGGCTACACCTTC. This codes for CASSSPEQGASYGYTF.

V and J are TRBV18 and TRBJ1-1; D not resolved. This CDR3 is 13 amino acids long. Germline V gene lookup returns CDR1 KGHSH and CDR2 LQKENI. V lost 6 bases, J lost 1 base, and 9 bases lay in between. The CDR3 is CASSGWSNTEAFF. DNA for the CDR3: TGTGCCAGCTCCGGGTGGTCGAACACTGAAGCTTTCTTT.

The chain links TRBV7-2 to TRBJ2-2, with D perhaps TRBD1 (5 bases). The CDR3 loop spans 13 amino acids. The germline CDR1 and CDR2 sequences are SGHTA and FQGNSA. V lost 1 base and J lost 9, with 9 bases in between. The CDR3 DNA is TGTGCCAGCAGCTTAGTAGGGGATCGGGAGCTGTTTTTT. Its protein is CASSLVGDRELFF.

This clone was seen once. Other DNA sequences in this specimen translate into the identical CDR3. The chain joins TRBV5-1 to TRBJ2-1; a possible D gene is TRBD1 (5 bases). Trimming took off 1 base at V and 10 bases at J, with 6 bases between the two ends. This CDR3 is 11 amino acids long. CDR1 and CDR2 (germline): SGHRS, YFSETQ. The CDR3 sequence is CASSLRTEQFF. DNA of the CDR3: TGCGCCAGCAGCTTGCGGACAGAGCAGTTCTTC.

The CDR3 nucleotides are TGTGCCAGCAGTGACCGACAGGTCCTCCAAGAGACCCAGTACTTC. It specifies CASSDRQVLQETQYF. The chain has TRBV25-1 and TRBJ2-5; D perhaps matches TRBD1 (6 bases). CDR3 size: 15 residues. Germline values: CDR1 MGHDK, CDR2 SYGVNS. V was shortened by 3 bases and J by 1 base, with 12 bases between the two germline ends. Together with reference TRBV25-1 and TRBJ2-5, the CDR3 gives the full variable domain: EADIYQTPRYLVIGTGKKITLECSQTMGHDKMYWYQQDPGMELHLIHYSYGVNSTEKGDLSSESTVSRIRTEHFPLTLESARPSHTSQYLCASSDRQVLQETQYFGPGTRLLVL.